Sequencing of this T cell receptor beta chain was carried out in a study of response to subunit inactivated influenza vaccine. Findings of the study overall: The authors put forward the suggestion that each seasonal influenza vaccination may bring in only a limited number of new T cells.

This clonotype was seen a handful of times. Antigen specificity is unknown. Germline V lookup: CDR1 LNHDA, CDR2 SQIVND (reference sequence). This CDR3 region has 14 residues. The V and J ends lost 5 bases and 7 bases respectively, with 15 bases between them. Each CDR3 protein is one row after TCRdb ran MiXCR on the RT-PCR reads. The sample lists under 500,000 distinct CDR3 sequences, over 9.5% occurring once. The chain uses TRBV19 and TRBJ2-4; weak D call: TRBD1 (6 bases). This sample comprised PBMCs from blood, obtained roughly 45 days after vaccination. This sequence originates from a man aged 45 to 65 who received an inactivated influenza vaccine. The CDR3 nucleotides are TGTGCCAGTAGTTCAGGTGGGGGCTTCAACATTCAGTACTTC. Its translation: CASSSGGGFNIQYF.